Listed below are T cell receptor beta chains from one sample, sequenced in a study of cytomegalovirus exposure and HLA in healthy donors. Produced via immunoSEQ multiplex PCR; TCRdb's table is partial and in-frame only. The sample carries roughly 100,000 clones, about 70% recorded once. The source material was PBMCs. The receptor source for this set is a boy aged 10-17 years in good health and CMV-seronegative. Both conserved end residues are part of each CDR3. A D gene is named only where the DNA matches it firmly. Size is stated for part of the rows, as once, few or many counts, or as a class when the clone is expanded.

abundance: few
d_gene: TRBD2
v_gene: TRBV5-8
j_gene: TRBJ2-7
CDR3aa: CASSSGLGYEQYF
CDR3nt: TGTGCCAGCAGCTCGGGACTAGGCTACGAGCAGTACTTC

abundance: NA
d_gene: NA
v_gene: TRBV6-6
j_gene: TRBJ1-5
CDR3aa: CASRIGGNQPQHF
CDR3nt: TGTGCCAGCAGAATAGGGGGCAATCAGCCCCAGCATTTT

abundance: NA
d_gene: NA
v_gene: TRBV2
j_gene: TRBJ2-2
CDR3aa: CASSEAVATGELFF
CDR3nt: TGTGCCAGCAGTGAGGCAGTTGCCACCGGGGAGCTGTTTTTT

abundance: NA
d_gene: TRBD1
v_gene: TRBV7-6
j_gene: TRBJ1-1
CDR3aa: CASSSTGSTEAFF
CDR3nt: TGTGCCAGCAGCTCGACAGGGAGCACTGAAGCTTTCTTT

abundance: NA
d_gene: TRBD1
v_gene: TRBV10-3
j_gene: TRBJ2-3
CDR3aa: CAISRQGAEDTQYF
CDR3nt: TGTGCCATCAGTCGACAGGGGGCAGAAGATACGCAGTATTTT

abundance: NA
d_gene: TRBD1
v_gene: TRBV5-4
j_gene: TRBJ2-6
CDR3aa: CASSGGTGLSGANVLTF
CDR3nt: TGTGCCAGCAGCGGGGGGACAGGGCTCTCCGGGGCCAACGTCCTGACTTTC

abundance: few
d_gene: TRBD2
v_gene: TRBV5-4
j_gene: TRBJ2-3
CDR3aa: CASTGGAAVDTQYF
CDR3nt: TGTGCCAGCACCGGGGGGGCGGCCGTAGATACGCAGTATTTT

abundance: NA
d_gene: NA
v_gene: TRBV2
j_gene: TRBJ1-1
CDR3aa: CASRITGQLKDTEAFF
CDR3nt: TGTGCCAGCAGGATAACCGGACAGTTGAAGGACACTGAAGCTTTCTTT

abundance: NA
d_gene: NA
v_gene: TRBV28
j_gene: TRBJ2-7
CDR3aa: CASSSQFAQYF
CDR3nt: TGTGCCAGCAGCTCACAGTTCGCGCAGTACTTC

abundance: few
d_gene: TRBD2
v_gene: TRBV15
j_gene: TRBJ2-1
CDR3aa: CATSSWLGEGQEQFF
CDR3nt: TGTGCCACCAGCAGTTGGTTAGGGGAGGGCCAGGAGCAGTTCTTC

abundance: NA
d_gene: NA
v_gene: TRBV13
j_gene: TRBJ2-1
CDR3aa: CASNPEAPGNEQFF
CDR3nt: TGTGCCAGCAACCCCGAGGCCCCCGGCAATGAGCAGTTCTTC

abundance: NA
d_gene: NA
v_gene: TRBV6-5
j_gene: TRBJ1-1
CDR3aa: CASSYAPGTEAFF
CDR3nt: TGTGCCAGCAGTTACGCACCGGGAACTGAAGCTTTCTTT

abundance: NA
d_gene: TRBD1
v_gene: TRBV5-1
j_gene: TRBJ2-7
CDR3aa: CASRWTGDPYEQYF
CDR3nt: TGCGCCAGCAGATGGACAGGAGATCCCTACGAGCAGTACTTC

abundance: NA
d_gene: TRBD1
v_gene: TRBV23-1
j_gene: TRBJ2-3
CDR3aa: CASTRTGTDTQYF
CDR3nt: TGCGCCAGCACTAGGACAGGGACAGATACGCAGTATTTT

abundance: NA
d_gene: TRBD1
v_gene: TRBV4-1
j_gene: TRBJ1-1
CDR3aa: CASSRIAAQRTGEAFF
CDR3nt: TGCGCCAGCAGCCGCATCGCCGCTCAACGGACAGGTGAAGCTTTCTTT

abundance: NA
d_gene: NA
v_gene: TRBV4-1
j_gene: TRBJ1-1
CDR3aa: CASSQGGLNTEAFF
CDR3nt: TGCGCCAGCAGCCAAGGGGGCTTGAACACTGAAGCTTTCTTT

abundance: NA
d_gene: TRBD1
v_gene: TRBV6-5
j_gene: TRBJ2-7
CDR3aa: CASSRDRETYEQYF
CDR3nt: TGTGCCAGCAGTCGGGACAGGGAAACCTACGAGCAGTACTTC

abundance: few
d_gene: NA
v_gene: TRBV2
j_gene: TRBJ1-1
CDR3aa: CASADRRNTEAFF
CDR3nt: TGTGCCAGTGCCGACAGGAGGAACACTGAAGCTTTCTTT

abundance: NA
d_gene: NA
v_gene: TRBV30
j_gene: TRBJ2-5
CDR3aa: CAWSGGETQYF
CDR3nt: TGTGCCTGGAGTGGAGGAGAGACCCAGTACTTC

abundance: NA
d_gene: NA
v_gene: TRBV6-1
j_gene: TRBJ1-1
CDR3aa: CASSEAGYSNTEAFF
CDR3nt: TGTGCCAGCAGTGAAGCGGGCTACTCGAACACTGAAGCTTTCTTT

abundance: NA
d_gene: TRBD1
v_gene: TRBV7-7
j_gene: TRBJ2-2
CDR3aa: CASSLGQGITGELFF
CDR3nt: TGTGCTAGCAGCTTGGGACAGGGGATCACCGGGGAGCTGTTTTTT

abundance: NA
d_gene: NA
v_gene: TRBV2
j_gene: TRBJ1-2
CDR3aa: CASIRVQAYGYTF
CDR3nt: TGTGCCAGCATTCGTGTCCAGGCCTATGGCTACACCTTC

abundance: NA
d_gene: NA
v_gene: TRBV6-5
j_gene: TRBJ2-1
CDR3aa: CASRVLGIYNEQFF
CDR3nt: TGTGCCAGCAGGGTACTAGGAATCTACAATGAGCAGTTCTTC

abundance: NA
d_gene: NA
v_gene: TRBV9
j_gene: TRBJ2-5
CDR3aa: CASSATPQETQYF
CDR3nt: TGTGCCAGCAGCGCGACTCCTCAAGAGACCCAGTACTTC

abundance: few
d_gene: TRBD1
v_gene: TRBV27
j_gene: TRBJ1-2
CDR3aa: CASSPRMTGESGYTF
CDR3nt: TGTGCCAGCAGTCCTCGCATGACAGGGGAGAGTGGCTACACCTTC

abundance: NA
d_gene: NA
v_gene: TRBV29-1
j_gene: TRBJ2-1
CDR3aa: CSVDRGNYNEQFF
CDR3nt: TGCAGCGTTGACCGGGGAAATTACAATGAGCAGTTCTTC

abundance: NA
d_gene: TRBD1
v_gene: TRBV20-1
j_gene: TRBJ2-7
CDR3aa: CSGWTGSEQYF
CDR3nt: TGCAGTGGGTGGACAGGGTCCGAGCAGTACTTC

abundance: NA
d_gene: NA
v_gene: TRBV10-2
j_gene: TRBJ1-2
CDR3aa: CASRDQGSYGYTF
CDR3nt: TGCGCCAGCAGGGATCAGGGGAGCTATGGCTACACCTTC

abundance: NA
d_gene: NA
v_gene: TRBV5-1
j_gene: TRBJ1-1
CDR3aa: CASSPLTGGTEAFF
CDR3nt: TGCGCCAGCAGCCCGCTAACCGGTGGCACTGAAGCTTTCTTT

abundance: NA
d_gene: NA
v_gene: TRBV6-5
j_gene: TRBJ2-7
CDR3aa: CASSLGRGESEQYF
CDR3nt: TGTGCCAGCAGTTTGGGCAGGGGGGAGTCGGAGCAGTACTTC

abundance: NA
d_gene: NA
v_gene: TRBV7-7
j_gene: TRBJ2-5
CDR3aa: CASSLRQGETQYF
CDR3nt: TGTGCTAGCAGCCTCCGGCAGGGAGAGACCCAGTACTTC

abundance: NA
d_gene: NA
v_gene: TRBV12-5
j_gene: TRBJ2-1
CDR3aa: CASGLVGVSREQFF
CDR3nt: TGTGCTAGTGGTTTGGTAGGGGTTAGTCGTGAGCAGTTCTTC

abundance: NA
d_gene: TRBD2
v_gene: TRBV29-1
j_gene: TRBJ2-5
CDR3aa: CSVGRGVEETQYF
CDR3nt: TGCAGCGTTGGACGGGGGGTGGAGGAGACCCAGTACTTC

abundance: NA
d_gene: NA
v_gene: TRBV7-3
j_gene: TRBJ2-5
CDR3aa: CASSQDRMETQYF
CDR3nt: TGTGCCAGCAGCCAAGACAGGATGGAGACCCAGTACTTC

abundance: NA
d_gene: TRBD2
v_gene: TRBV27
j_gene: TRBJ2-1
CDR3aa: CASLLAGGLYNEQFF
CDR3nt: TGTGCCAGTCTTCTAGCGGGAGGGTTATACAATGAGCAGTTCTTC

abundance: once
d_gene: NA
v_gene: TRBV4-3
j_gene: TRBJ1-2
CDR3aa: CASSQDVRSYGYTF
CDR3nt: TGCGCCAGCAGCCAAGATGTACGGAGCTATGGCTACACCTTC

abundance: NA
d_gene: NA
v_gene: TRBV29-1
j_gene: TRBJ2-7
CDR3aa: CSVALRQTYEQYF
CDR3nt: TGCAGCGTTGCTTTGCGACAGACCTACGAGCAGTACTTC

abundance: once
d_gene: NA
v_gene: TRBV18
j_gene: TRBJ1-1
CDR3aa: CASSPPQGTTEAFF
CDR3nt: TGTGCCAGCTCACCACCTCAGGGGACCACTGAAGCTTTCTTT